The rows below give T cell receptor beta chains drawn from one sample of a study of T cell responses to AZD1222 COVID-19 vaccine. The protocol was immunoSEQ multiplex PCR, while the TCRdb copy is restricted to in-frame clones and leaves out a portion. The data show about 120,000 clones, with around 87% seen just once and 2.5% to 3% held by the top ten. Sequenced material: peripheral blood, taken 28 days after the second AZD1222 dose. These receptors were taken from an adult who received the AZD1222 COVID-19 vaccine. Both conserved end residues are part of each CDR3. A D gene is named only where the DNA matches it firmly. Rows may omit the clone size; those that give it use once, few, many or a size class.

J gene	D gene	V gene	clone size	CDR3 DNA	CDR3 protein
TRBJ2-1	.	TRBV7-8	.	TGTGCCAGCAGCTTGTACGGGGCATTTAATGAGCAGTTCTTC	CASSLYGAFNEQFF
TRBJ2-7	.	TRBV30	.	TGTGCCTGCTCCCCGGGGAACCACGAGCAGTACTTC	CACSPGNHEQYF
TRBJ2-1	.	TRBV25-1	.	TGTGCCAGCAGTGAAGGCGGGGCCACCTACAATGAGCAGTTCTTC	CASSEGGATYNEQFF
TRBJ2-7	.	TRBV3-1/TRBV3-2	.	TGTGCCAGCAGCCAACTGAGGGGAGAGCAGTACTTC	CASSQLRGEQYF
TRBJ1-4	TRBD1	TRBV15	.	TGTGCCACCAGCTCAGGGGGCGCGGGTAATGAAAAACTGTTTTTT	CATSSGGAGNEKLFF
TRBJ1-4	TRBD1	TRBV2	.	TGTGCCAGCAGTACTAGACAGGGAAGTGAAAAACTGTTTTTT	CASSTRQGSEKLFF
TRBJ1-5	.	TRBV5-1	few	TGCGCCAGCAGCTTGCTGGGCGATCAGCCCCAGCATTTT	CASSLLGDQPQHF
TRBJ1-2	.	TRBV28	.	TGTGCCAGCAGTTTAAAAACAGGGTCTGGCTACACCTTC	CASSLKTGSGYTF
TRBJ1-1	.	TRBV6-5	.	TGTGCCAGCAGTTACGTCGGGACCCACGGTGGAGCTTTCTTT	CASSYVGTHGGAFF
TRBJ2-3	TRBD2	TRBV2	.	TGTGCCAGCAGTTTTTTTCTAGCGGGGGGAATGGATACGCAGTATTTT	CASSFFLAGGMDTQYF
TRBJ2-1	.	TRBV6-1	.	TGTGCCAGCAGTGAAGCAGTCCGGGGGAGCTACAATGAGCAGTTCTTC	CASSEAVRGSYNEQFF
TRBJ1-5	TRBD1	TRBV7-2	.	TGTGCCAGCAGCTTACAAGCGGGACAGGCGACGGAGCAGCCCCAGCATTTT	CASSLQAGQATEQPQHF
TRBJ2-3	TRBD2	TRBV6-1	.	TGTGCCAGCAGTGAAGCTGGGAGGGGATGGAGCACAGATACGCAGTATTTT	CASSEAGRGWSTDTQYF
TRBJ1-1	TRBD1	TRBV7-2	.	TGTGCCAGCAGTCTAAGAGGAGGGACAGGGAACACTGAAGCTTTCTTT	CASSLRGGTGNTEAFF
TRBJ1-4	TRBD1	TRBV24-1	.	TGTGCCACCAGTAAAACAGGGGTTGAAAAACTGTTTTTT	CATSKTGVEKLFF
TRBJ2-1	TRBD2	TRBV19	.	TGTGCCAGTAAAACTAGCGGGGGGGCCAATGAGCAGTTCTTC	CASKTSGGANEQFF
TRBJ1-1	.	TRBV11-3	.	TGTGCCAGCAGCCAGGGACCTCACGGGAACACTGAAGCTTTCTTT	CASSQGPHGNTEAFF
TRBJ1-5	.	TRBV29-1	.	TGCAGCGTTGGGGAGGGCGGGGGCAATCAGCCCCAGCATTTT	CSVGEGGGNQPQHF
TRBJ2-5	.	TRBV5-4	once	TGTGCCAGCAGCCCAGGAGGTGGGGTGGGGGAGACCCAGTACTTC	CASSPGGGVGETQYF
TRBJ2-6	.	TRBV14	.	TGTGCCAGCAGCCAAGGGGGATACTCTGGGGCCAACGTCCTGACTTTC	CASSQGGYSGANVLTF
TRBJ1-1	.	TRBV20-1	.	TGCAGTGCTAGTACGGGAGATGAAGCTTTCTTT	CSASTGDEAFF
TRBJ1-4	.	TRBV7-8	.	TGTGCCAGCAGCCCTACGGTTTTTAATGAAAAACTGTTTTTT	CASSPTVFNEKLFF